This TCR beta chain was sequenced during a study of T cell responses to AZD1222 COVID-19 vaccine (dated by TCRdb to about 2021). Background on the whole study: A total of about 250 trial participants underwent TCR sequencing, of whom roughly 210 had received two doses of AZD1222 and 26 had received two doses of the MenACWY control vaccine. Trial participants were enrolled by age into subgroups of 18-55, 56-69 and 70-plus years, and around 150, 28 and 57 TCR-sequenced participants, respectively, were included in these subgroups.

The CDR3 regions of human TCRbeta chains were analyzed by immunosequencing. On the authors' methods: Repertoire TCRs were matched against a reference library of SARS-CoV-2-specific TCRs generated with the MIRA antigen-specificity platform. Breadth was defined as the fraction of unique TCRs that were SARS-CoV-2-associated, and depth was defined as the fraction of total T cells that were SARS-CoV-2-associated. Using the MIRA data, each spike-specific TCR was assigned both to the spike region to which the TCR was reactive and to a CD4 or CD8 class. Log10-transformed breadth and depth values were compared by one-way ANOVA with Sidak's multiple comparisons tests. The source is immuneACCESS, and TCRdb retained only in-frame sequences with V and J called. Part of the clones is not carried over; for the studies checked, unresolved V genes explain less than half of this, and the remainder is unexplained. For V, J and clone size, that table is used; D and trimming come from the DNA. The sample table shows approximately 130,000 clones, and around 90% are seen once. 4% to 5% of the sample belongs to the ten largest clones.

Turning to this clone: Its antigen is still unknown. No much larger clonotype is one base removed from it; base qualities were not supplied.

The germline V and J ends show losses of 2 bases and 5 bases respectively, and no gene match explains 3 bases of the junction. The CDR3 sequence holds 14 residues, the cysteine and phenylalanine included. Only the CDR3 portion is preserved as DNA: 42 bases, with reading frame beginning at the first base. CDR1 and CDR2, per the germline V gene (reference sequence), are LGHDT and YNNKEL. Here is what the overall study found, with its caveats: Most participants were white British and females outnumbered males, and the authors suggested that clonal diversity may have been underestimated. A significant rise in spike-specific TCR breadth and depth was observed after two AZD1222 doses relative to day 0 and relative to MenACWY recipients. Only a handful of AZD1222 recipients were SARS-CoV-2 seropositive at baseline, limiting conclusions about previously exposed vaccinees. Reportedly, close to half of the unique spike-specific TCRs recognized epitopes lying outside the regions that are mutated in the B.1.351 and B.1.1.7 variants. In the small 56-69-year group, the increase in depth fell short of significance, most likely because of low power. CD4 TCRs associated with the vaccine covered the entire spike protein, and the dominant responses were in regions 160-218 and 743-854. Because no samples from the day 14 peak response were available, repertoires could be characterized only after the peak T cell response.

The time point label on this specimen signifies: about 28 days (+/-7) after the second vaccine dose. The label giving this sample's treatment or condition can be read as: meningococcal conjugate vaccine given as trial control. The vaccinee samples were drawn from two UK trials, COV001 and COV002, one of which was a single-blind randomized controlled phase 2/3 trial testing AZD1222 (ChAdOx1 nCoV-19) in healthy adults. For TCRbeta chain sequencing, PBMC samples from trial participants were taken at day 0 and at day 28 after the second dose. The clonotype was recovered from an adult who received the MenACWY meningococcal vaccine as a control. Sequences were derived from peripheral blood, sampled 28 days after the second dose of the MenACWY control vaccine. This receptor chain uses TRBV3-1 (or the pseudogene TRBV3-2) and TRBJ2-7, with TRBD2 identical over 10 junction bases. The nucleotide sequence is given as TGTGCCAGCAGCCAACTAGCGGGAGCGGACGAGCAGTACTTC. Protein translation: CASSQLAGADEQYF.